This passage covers 9 T cell receptor beta chains from one sample sequenced in a study of breast tumors, draining lymph nodes, adjacent tissues. Breast cancer patients provided tissue from their axillary draining lymph nodes. Via MiXCR, TCRdb re-called the multiplex PCR reads, giving one row per CDR3 protein. The sample contains some 200,000 distinct CDR3 sequences, around 29% of which appear only once. The specimen was axillary lymph node tissue. Every receptor here comes from a female donor with breast cancer. Some clones in this sample may be carry-over from other donors' samples.

V usage is TRBV9 and J usage is TRBJ2-3; D tentatively fits TRBD1 or TRBD2 (5 bases each). V was cut by 0 bases and J by 7 bases, with 9 bases left in between. The CDR3 runs to 13 residues. The V gene's germline CDR1 is SGDLS and CDR2 YYNGEE. CDR3 sequence: CASSVGDRHTQYF. CDR3 DNA: TGTGCCAGCAGCGTAGGGGACCGTCATACGCAGTATTTT.

This clonotype was found many times. The chain joins TRBV6-5 to TRBJ2-3; D is tentatively TRBD1 or TRBD2 (6 bases each). Per germline, CDR1 MNHEY and CDR2 SVGAGI. This CDR3 comprises 16 residues. Trimming removed 0 bases at V and 8 bases at J, with 18 bases between. The CDR3, as DNA: TGTGCCAGCAGTTACTCGACTGGAGGGGGGCCGTTTACGCAGTATTTT. Encoded protein: CASSYSTGGGPFTQYF.

In this sample, this clonotype turned up many times. The V and J genes are TRBV2 and TRBJ1-4; D is possibly TRBD1 (6 bases). Per germline, CDR1 SNHLY and CDR2 FYNNEI. The CDR3 is 15 residues long. Trimming removed 7 bases from V and 6 bases from J, with 18 bases in between. CDR3 nucleotide sequence: TGTGCCAGCACGGGGGGGCCAGGATGGGATGAAAAACTGTTTTTT. Protein sequence: CASTGGPGWDEKLFF.

This clonotype was detected only a few times. Relative to the germline gene, one junction end is altered; a read error may explain this. The CDR3, as DNA: TGTGCCAGCAGTTATCATACTAGCGGGTCCTCGATCTTC. Its protein product is CASSYHTSGSSIF. V is TRBV6-2 or TRBV6-3 and J is TRBJ2-1, with 9 bases identical to TRBD2. Germline-derived CDR1 and CDR2 are MNHEY and SVGEGT. The CDR3 runs to 13 residues.

This CDR3 is CSAEGVGPGELFF. The CDR3 DNA is TGCAGTGCAGAAGGGGTAGGGCCGGGGGAGCTGTTTTTT. V usage is TRBV20-1 and J usage is TRBJ2-2, with D possibly being TRBD1 (5 bases). Between the trimmed V and J ends, which lost 6 bases and 8 bases, there was a span of 16 bases. The CDR3 consists of 13 residues. Germline V lookup: CDR1 DFQATT, CDR2 SNEGSKA (reference sequence).

This chain connects TRBV5-8 to TRBJ2-1, with 8 bases identical to TRBD2. The CDR3 contains 14 residues. Germline lookup yields CDR1 SGHTS and CDR2 YDEGEE. V gave up 4 bases and J gave up 5 bases; unmatched junction bases: 5. The DNA of the CDR3 is TGTGCCAGCAGCCAGCCGGGACTAGACAATGAGCAGTTCTTC. This translates into CASSQPGLDNEQFF.

The chain links TRBV5-1 to TRBJ2-3; a weak D match, TRBD1 (6 bases). V lost 0 bases, J lost 11 bases, and 13 bases lay in between. The germline gives CDR1 SGHRS, CDR2 YFSETQ. The CDR3 length is 13 residues. CDR3 sequence reads: CASSLGGPDEQYF. As DNA, the CDR3 is TGCGCCAGCAGCTTGGGGGGGCCAGATGAGCAGTATTTT.

This clonotype was observed a handful of times. A read error is possible here, since a much larger clone lies one base away. The chain recombines TRBV19 with TRBJ1-4; D gene uncertain. The CDR3 totals 14 residues. Germline CDR1 LNHDA, CDR2 SQIVND (reference sequence). V dropped 6 bases and J dropped 5 bases, with 13 bases sitting between them. The DNA of the CDR3 is TGTGCCAGTAGCGTAGGGAAGATGAATGAAAAACTGTTTTTT. This codes for CASSVGKMNEKLFF.

This clonotype was recorded many times. The chain joins TRBV19 to TRBJ2-1, with 12 bases lining up with TRBD2. CDR3 length equals 16 residues. The germline CDR1 and CDR2 sequences are LNHDA and SQIVND (reference sequence). V trimming: 0 bases; J trimming: 7 bases; junction bases outside the gene matches: 4. In DNA, the CDR3 is TGTGCCAGTAGTATAGAACTAGCGGGAGGTGTGAATGAGCAGTTCTTC. Protein: CASSIELAGGVNEQFF.